The entry below describes one T cell receptor (beta chain). Its antigen remains unidentified. The repertoire was sequenced with immunoSEQ multiplex PCR; TCRdb's copy has only in-frame clones and lacks some. The table has 15,000 to 20,000 clones, about 80% seen once. Positive magnetic bead selection isolated CD4+ and CD8+ cells, and flow cytometry checked purity. This sample stems from a study of somatic mutations in cytotoxic T cells in rheumatoid arthritis. About the research overall: Flow cytometry sorted some V beta antibody-stained T-cell populations to nearly 100% purity, V beta1+ cells among them being sequenced for TCRB.

The CDR3 spans 17 residues. CDR1 and CDR2 from the germline V gene are LNHDA and SQIVND (reference sequence). The V and J ends lost 0 bases and 4 bases respectively, with 16 bases between them. Findings and caveats of the study: Unlike healthy controls, rheumatoid arthritis patients had CD8+ clonality that increased with age.

This clonotype was sampled from an adult with rheumatoid arthritis. The chain employs TRBV19 and TRBJ2-1; D may be TRBD2 (5 bases). Sequenced input: CD8+ T cells sorted from blood. CDR3 region: CASSIETTPFLYNEQFF. In DNA, the CDR3 is TGTGCCAGTAGTATAGAGACTACCCCCTTTTTATACAATGAGCAGTTCTTC.